This paragraph covers one T cell receptor beta chain sequence. The CDR3 consists of 15 residues. V dropped 6 bases and J dropped 1; count of bases not matched to a gene: 6. CDR1 and CDR2 from the germline V gene are MNHEY and SVGAGI. PCR used 60 Vbeta primers and 13 Jbeta primers. In the study's own analysis: A later analysis counted 80 million or so unique TCR beta chains, some 11 million shared. Using immunoSEQ multiplex PCR, the repertoire was profiled, and TCRdb retains in-frame clones only, with some absent. V and J calls and clone size are given by that table; D and trimming were obtained from the DNA. The table has approximately 67,000 clones, 68% seen once. This sample is drawn from a study of cytomegalovirus exposure and HLA in healthy donors.

This clonotype was sampled from a woman aged 25 to 45 in good health and CMV-seronegative. The chain has TRBV6-5 and TRBJ2-3, with 8 bases that match TRBD2. Sample: PBMCs. CDR3 sequence reads: CASSTSGGGTDTQYF. CDR3 nucleotides: TGTGCCAGCAGCACCAGCGGGGGAGGCACAGATACGCAGTATTTT.